These 6 T cell receptor beta chains were sequenced from one sample in a study of shared clonotypes between healthy human individuals. TCRdb's copy holds only in-frame clones and misses some; the assay was immunoSEQ multiplex PCR. In the table there are millions of clones, around 90% of which are singletons. The sequenced sample consisted of naive CD4+ T cells sorted from blood. Subset in this sample: CD45RA+ positively selected. All receptors derive from a man aged 18 to 29 in good health.

This chain connects TRBV7-2 to TRBJ1-1; D remains unclear. V lost 5 bases and J 1 base, leaving 11 bases between the germline ends. CDR3 length: 14 amino acids. Germline loops: CDR1 SGHTA, CDR2 FQGNSA. DNA for the CDR3: TGTGCCAGCAGCGCTCGGACGGGGAACACTGAAGCTTTCTTT. Translation: CASSARTGNTEAFF.

The gene calls are TRBV11-1 and TRBJ2-7, with D unclear. Germline-derived CDR1 and CDR2 are SGHAT and FQDESV (reference sequence). This CDR3 is built from 13 residues. V was clipped by 5 bases and J by 3 bases, with 11 bases between them. The chain's CDR3 is CASSPLINYEQYF. CDR3 nucleotides: TGTGCCAGCAGCCCCCTGATAAACTACGAGCAGTACTTC.

This chain connects TRBV28 to TRBJ1-2; 8 bases map to TRBD1. CDR3 length: 14 amino acids. The V and J ends lost 2 bases and 2 bases, in that order; junction bases with no gene match: 1. The germline CDR1 and CDR2 sequences are MDHEN and SYDVKM. The DNA of the CDR3 is TGTGCCAGCAGTTTAACAGGGGGAAACTATGGCTACACCTTC. This translates into CASSLTGGNYGYTF.

The chain uses TRBV28 and TRBJ1-1; maybe TRBD1 (6 bases). This CDR3 has 15 amino acids. Germline lookup yields CDR1 MDHEN and CDR2 SYDVKM. The V and J ends lost 8 bases and 6 bases respectively, with 22 bases between them. The CDR3 DNA is TGTGCCAGCCCCCCCGGGGGCGCGCAGGTCGCTGAAGCTTTCTTT. Translated, it gives CASPPGGAQVAEAFF.

V and J are TRBV7-9 and TRBJ1-2, with 9 nucleotides matching TRBD1. CDR1 is SEHNR and CDR2 is FQNEAQ in the germline V gene (reference sequence). Unmatched junction bases numbered 4, after V lost 4 bases and J lost 4 bases. This CDR3 has 14 amino acids. The CDR3 loop is CASSSGQGGYGYTF. The CDR3 DNA reads as TGTGCCAGCAGCTCGGGACAGGGTGGCTATGGCTACACCTTC.

The chain carries TRBV19 and TRBJ2-1, with TRBD2 matching over 10 bases. CDR1 is LNHDA, CDR2 SQIVND, per germline (reference sequence). The ends lost 7 bases at V and 4 bases at J; junction bases unmatched: 4. The CDR3 contains 14 residues. CDR3 bases: TGTGCCAGTAAACAGGGACTAGCGTACAATGAGCAGTTCTTC. It translates to CASKQGLAYNEQFF.